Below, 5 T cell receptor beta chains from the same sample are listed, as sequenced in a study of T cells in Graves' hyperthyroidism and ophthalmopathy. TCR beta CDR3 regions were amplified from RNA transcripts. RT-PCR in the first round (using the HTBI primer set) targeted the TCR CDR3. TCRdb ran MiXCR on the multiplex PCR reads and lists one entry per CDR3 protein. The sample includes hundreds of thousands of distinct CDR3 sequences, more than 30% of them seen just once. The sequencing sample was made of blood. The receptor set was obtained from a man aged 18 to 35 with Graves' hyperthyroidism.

Here the CDR3 reads CASSSPGEPYEQYF. CDR3 in DNA: TGTGCCAGCAGCTCTCCAGGGGAACCCTACGAGCAGTACTTC. The chain carries TRBV5-5 and TRBJ2-7; D might be TRBD1 (6 bases). Looked up from germline, CDR1 is SGHKS and CDR2 is YYEKEE (reference sequence). Trimming took 3 bases from V and 2 from J, leaving 12 bases between them. The CDR3 extends over 14 amino acids.

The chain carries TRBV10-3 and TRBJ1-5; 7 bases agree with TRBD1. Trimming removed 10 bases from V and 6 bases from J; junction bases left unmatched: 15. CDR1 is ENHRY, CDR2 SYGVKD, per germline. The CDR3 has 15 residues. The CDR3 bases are TGTGCCAGCAGCCCGGACAGGCTTGGCAGTCAGCCCCAGCATTTT. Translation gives CASSPDRLGSQPQHF.

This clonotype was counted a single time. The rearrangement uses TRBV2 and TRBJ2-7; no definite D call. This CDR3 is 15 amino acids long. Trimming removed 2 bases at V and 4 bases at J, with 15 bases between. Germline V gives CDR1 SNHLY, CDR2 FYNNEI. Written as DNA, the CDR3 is TGTGCCAGCAGTGAAATCCGCGGCCCTTTTTACGAGCAGTACTTC. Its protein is CASSEIRGPFYEQYF. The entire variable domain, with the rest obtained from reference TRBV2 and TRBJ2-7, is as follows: EPEVTQTPSHQVTQMGQEVILRCVPISNHLYFYWYRQILGQKVEFLVSFYNNEISEKSEIFDDQFSVERPDGSNFTLKIRSTKLEDSAMYFCASSEIRGPFYEQYFGPGTRLTVT.

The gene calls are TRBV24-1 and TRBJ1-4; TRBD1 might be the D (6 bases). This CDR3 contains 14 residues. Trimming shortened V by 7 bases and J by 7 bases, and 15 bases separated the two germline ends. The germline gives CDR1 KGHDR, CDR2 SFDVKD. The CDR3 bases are TGTGCCACCAGCCACAGGGAAGGGACTGAAAAACTGTTTTTT. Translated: CATSHREGTEKLFF.

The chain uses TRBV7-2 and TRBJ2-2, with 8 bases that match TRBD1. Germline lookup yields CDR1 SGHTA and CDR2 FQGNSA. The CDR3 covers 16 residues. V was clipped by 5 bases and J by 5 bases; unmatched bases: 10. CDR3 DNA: TGTGCCAGCAGCCAAGACCAGGGGGCTGGGACCGGGGAGCTGTTTTTT. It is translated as CASSQDQGAGTGELFF.